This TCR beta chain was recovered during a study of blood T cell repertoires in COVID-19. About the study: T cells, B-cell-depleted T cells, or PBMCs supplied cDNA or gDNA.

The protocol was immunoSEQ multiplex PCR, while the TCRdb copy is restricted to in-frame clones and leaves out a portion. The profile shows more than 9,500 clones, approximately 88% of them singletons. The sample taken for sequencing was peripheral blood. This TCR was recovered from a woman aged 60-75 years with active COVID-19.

The CDR3 coding sequence is TGTGCCAGCAGGTCCGGGACAGCATACGACGAGCAGTACTTC. Protein: CASRSGTAYDEQYF. This rearrangement joins TRBV7-8 to TRBJ2-7; 7 nucleotides agree with TRBD1. The CDR3 runs to 14 residues. Trimming removed 6 bases from V and 5 bases from J; junction bases left unmatched: 10. Per the germline V gene, CDR1 is SGHVS and CDR2 is FQNEAQ.